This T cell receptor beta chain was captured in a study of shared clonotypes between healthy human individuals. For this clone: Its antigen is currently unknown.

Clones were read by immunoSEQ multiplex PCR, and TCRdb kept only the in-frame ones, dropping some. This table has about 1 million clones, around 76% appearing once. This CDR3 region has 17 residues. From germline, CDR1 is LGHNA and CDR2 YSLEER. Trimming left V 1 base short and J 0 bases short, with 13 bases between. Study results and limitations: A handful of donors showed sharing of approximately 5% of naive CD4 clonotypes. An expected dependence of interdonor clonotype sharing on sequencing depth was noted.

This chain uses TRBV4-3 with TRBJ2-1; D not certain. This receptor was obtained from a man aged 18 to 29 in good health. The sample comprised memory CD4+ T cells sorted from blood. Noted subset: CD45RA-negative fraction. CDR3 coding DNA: TGCGCCAGCAGCCAAGCCATGCCATTTAGCTCCTACAATGAGCAGTTCTTC. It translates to CASSQAMPFSSYNEQFF.